This entry concerns a single TCR beta chain. Libraries were prepared by immunoSEQ multiplex PCR; TCRdb keeps only in-frame clonotypes and omits some of them. The sample lists about 110,000 clones; around nine tenths were seen once. The data were obtained in a study of control samples from healthy donors and cancer patients. The CDR3 length is 14 residues. Germline V gene lookup returns CDR1 LNHDA and CDR2 SQIVND (reference sequence). V was trimmed by 4 bases and J by 2 bases, leaving 11 bases between them. The chain links TRBV19 to TRBJ1-2; no reliable D call. The receptor's source is a human donor in good health. The donor label of this sample is uncertain. Input material: blood. For the CDR3, the DNA is TGTGCCAGTAGTACATCGTTTGACAACTATGGCTACACCTTC. It translates to CASSTSFDNYGYTF.